This T cell receptor (gamma chain) was sequenced for a study of gammadelta T cells in human blood. Regarding the study as a whole: Microbial exposure appeared to drive polyclonal γδ T cell expansion after birth.

The junction had 3 bases not matched to a gene; V was cut back by 1 base and J by 6 bases. Germline loops: CDR1 GITISATS, CDR2 ISYDGTV (reference sequence). The CDR3 consists of 16 residues. This clone is large by share. The antigen remains unidentified. Other nucleotide sequences from this sample produce the same CDR3. TCRdb re-identified clones in the RT-PCR reads via CATT. Among some 300 gamma-chain clones listed, 20% to 25% were seen once. Sequencing used Vgamma9Vdelta2 gamma-delta T cells from adult blood. The clonotype originates from a human donor. This rearrangement joins TRGV9 to TRGJP. CDR3 residues: CALWEVSELGKKIKVF. The CDR3 DNA is TGTGCCTTGTGGGAGGTTTCAGAGTTGGGCAAAAAAATCAAGGTATTT.